The text below deals with one T cell receptor (beta chain). The data were taken from a study of blood T cell repertoires in COVID-19. TCRdb keeps only in-frame clones here, not all; method: immunoSEQ multiplex PCR. In the table there are roughly 100,000 clones, roughly 90% of which are singletons. The ends were cut back, 4 bases at V and 6 bases at J, with 9 bases in the middle. There are 12 residues in the CDR3. The germline V gene has CDR1 LGHDT and CDR2 YNNKEL (reference sequence). This receptor was taken from a woman aged 50 to 60 with COVID-19, enrolled during active disease. The V and J genes are TRBV3-1 (or the pseudogene TRBV3-2) and TRBJ1-1; possibly TRBD1 for D (6 bases). Sequenced sample: peripheral blood. CDR3 amino acids: CASSLGTPEAFF. DNA for the CDR3: TGTGCCAGCAGCCTAGGGACACCTGAAGCTTTCTTT.